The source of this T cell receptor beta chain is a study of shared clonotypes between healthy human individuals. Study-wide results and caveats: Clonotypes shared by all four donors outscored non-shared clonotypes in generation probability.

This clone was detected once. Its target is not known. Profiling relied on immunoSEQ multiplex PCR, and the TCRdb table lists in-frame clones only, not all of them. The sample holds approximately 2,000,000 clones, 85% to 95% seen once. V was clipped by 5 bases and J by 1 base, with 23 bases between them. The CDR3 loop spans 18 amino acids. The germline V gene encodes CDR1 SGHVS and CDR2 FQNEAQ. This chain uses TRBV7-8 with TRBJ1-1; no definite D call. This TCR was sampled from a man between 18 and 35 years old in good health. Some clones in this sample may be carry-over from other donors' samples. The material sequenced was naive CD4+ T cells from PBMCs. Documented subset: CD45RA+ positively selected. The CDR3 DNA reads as TGTGCCAGCAGCCCCTACCGTAGGGAAACATCAAAGAACACTGAAGCTTTCTTT. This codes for CASSPYRRETSKNTEAFF.